This T cell receptor (beta chain) was identified during a study of T cell responses to AZD1222 COVID-19 vaccine. Looking at the study overall: Second doses were pooled across both intervals (about 4 or about 12 weeks). Overall study findings and caveats: The repertoires were collected only after the peak T cell response. Only five or six AZD1222 recipients tested seropositive at baseline. Donors in the cohort were predominantly white British and more often female, and clonal diversity was possibly underestimated.

V was trimmed by 1 base and J by 1 base, leaving 4 bases between them. This CDR3 contains 14 residues. Germline CDR1 reads ENHRY; CDR2 reads SYGVKD. About this clone itself: The target antigen is unknown.

Sequenced by immunoSEQ multiplex PCR; TCRdb stores in-frame clones only, minus some. The table has approximately 73,000 clones, 84% seen once. The V and J genes are TRBV10-3 and TRBJ2-2; D is undetermined. Sequencing used peripheral blood, obtained on day 0 of AZD1222 vaccination. The sequence derives from an adult in good health. The CDR3 bases are TGTGCCATCAGTGAGTGGATGAACACCGGGGAGCTGTTTTTT. Translated, it gives CAISEWMNTGELFF.